A selection of T cell receptor beta chains follows, all from one sample in a study of cytomegalovirus exposure and HLA in healthy donors. Measured with immunoSEQ multiplex PCR; TCRdb has only the in-frame clones, and not every one. The table has approximately 140,000 clones, around four fifths seen once. The sample comprised PBMCs. All receptors derive from a boy under 18 in good health and CMV-seronegative. The CDR3 runs from the conserved cysteine through the conserved F or W. D genes are given only for firm matches. The size entry is marked missing in some rows and otherwise reads once, few, many or a size class.

CASNDGLGNRPQHF	TGTGCCAGTAACGACGGACTGGGCAATCGGCCCCAGCATTTT	NA	NA	TRBJ1-5	TRBV6-1
CASTLAGRAYNEQFF	TGTGCCAGCACCTTAGCGGGTCGCGCGTACAATGAGCAGTTCTTC	few	TRBD2	TRBJ2-1	TRBV6-5
CASSPGLIGSTDTQYF	TGCGCCAGCAGCCCCGGACTCATAGGATCCACAGATACGCAGTATTTT	NA	NA	TRBJ2-3	TRBV5-1
CASSLTGETQYF	TGTGCCAGCAGTCTTACCGGGGAGACCCAGTACTTC	NA	NA	TRBJ2-5	TRBV2
CASSPWTEPTDTQYF	TGTGCCAGTAGTCCCTGGACAGAGCCCACAGATACGCAGTATTTT	NA	NA	TRBJ2-3	TRBV19
CAWSPSPSGLAEKLFF	TGTGCCTGGAGTCCCTCCCCCAGCGGGCTTGCGGAAAAACTGTTTTTT	NA	NA	TRBJ1-4	TRBV30
CASRSPDIAYGYTF	TGTGCCAGCAGATCCCCGGACATAGCTTATGGCTACACCTTC	NA	NA	TRBJ1-2	TRBV2
CASSSDSFYGYTF	TGTGCCAGCTCATCCGACAGTTTCTATGGCTACACCTTC	NA	NA	TRBJ1-2	TRBV18
CASSESGRAYEQYF	TGCGCCAGCAGTGAGAGCGGGAGGGCCTACGAGCAGTACTTC	NA	TRBD2	TRBJ2-7	TRBV10-1
CASSGGVQETQYF	TGTGCCAGCAGCGGGGGGGTCCAAGAGACCCAGTACTTC	NA	TRBD2	TRBJ2-5	TRBV5-6
CASRSTSGTSYEQYF	TGTGCCAGCAGATCTACTAGCGGGACCTCCTACGAGCAGTACTTC	NA	TRBD2	TRBJ2-7	TRBV7-8
CASSFGTAYEQYF	TGTGCCAGCAGCTTCGGGACAGCCTACGAGCAGTACTTC	NA	TRBD1	TRBJ2-7	TRBV6-5
CASSLFGGSGANVLTF	TGTGCCAGCAGCCTCTTCGGGGGGTCTGGGGCCAACGTCCTGACTTTC	NA	TRBD2	TRBJ2-6	TRBV9
CASRTRGGGELFF	TGCGCCAGCAGAACAAGGGGGGGCGGGGAGCTGTTTTTT	NA	NA	TRBJ2-2	TRBV4-3
CASSFRTGKNTEAFF	TGCGCCAGCAGCTTCCGGACAGGGAAGAACACTGAAGCTTTCTTT	NA	TRBD1	TRBJ1-1	TRBV5-1
CASSQEAQGASGYTF	TGCGCCAGCAGCCAAGAGGCCCAGGGGGCAAGTGGCTACACCTTC	NA	TRBD1	TRBJ1-2	TRBV4-3
CASSFARGRATGELFF	TGTGCCAGCAGCTTCGCCCGCGGGAGGGCCACCGGGGAGCTGTTTTTT	NA	TRBD2	TRBJ2-2	TRBV7-8
CAFQGLSYEQYF	TGTGCCTTCCAGGGTCTTTCATACGAGCAGTACTTC	few	NA	TRBJ2-7	TRBV30
CASSISSGYEQYF	TGTGCCAGTAGTATCTCCTCCGGCTACGAGCAGTACTTC	NA	NA	TRBJ2-7	TRBV19
CASSLFSGELFF	TGTGCCAGCAGCTTATTTTCTGGGGAGCTGTTTTTT	NA	NA	TRBJ2-2	TRBV7-9
CASSEMGGSYEQYF	TGTGCCAGCAGCGAGATGGGCGGGTCCTACGAGCAGTACTTC	NA	NA	TRBJ2-7	TRBV5-6
CAISGPPGLAGSSYNEQFF	TGTGCCATCAGTGGACCTCCGGGACTAGCGGGAAGCTCCTACAATGAGCAGTTCTTC	NA	TRBD2	TRBJ2-1	TRBV10-3
CASSSPEGETQYF	TGTGCCAGCAGCTCCCCCGAGGGAGAGACCCAGTACTTC	NA	NA	TRBJ2-5	TRBV5-4
CATRGQGANEQYF	TGTGCCACCAGAGGGCAGGGGGCGAACGAGCAGTACTTC	NA	TRBD1	TRBJ2-7	TRBV6-1
CASSLAPLAVKFYEQYF	TGTGCCAGCAGCTTGGCCCCGCTAGCGGTAAAATTCTACGAGCAGTACTTC	NA	TRBD2	TRBJ2-7	TRBV5-6